Below, 15 T cell receptor beta chains from the same sample are listed, as sequenced in a study of T cells in Graves' hyperthyroidism and ophthalmopathy. There were TCR beta CDR3 regions amplified from RNA transcripts. Using the HTBI primer set, a first-round RT-PCR was run on the TCR CDR3. TCRdb processed the multiplex PCR reads anew with MiXCR; each CDR3 protein has one entry. Here the sample spans 800,000 or so distinct CDR3 sequences, over 35% being singletons. Sequenced sample: blood. Every receptor here comes from a young man with Graves' hyperthyroidism.

This clonotype was seen repeatedly, ten times or more. For the CDR3, the DNA is TGCAGCGTTGCCAGGGAGGCCACCGGGGAGCTGTTTTTT. The encoded protein is CSVAREATGELFF. This chain uses TRBV29-1 with TRBJ2-2; tentative D call: TRBD2 (6 bases). V lost 4 bases and J 4 bases, leaving 10 bases between the germline ends. There are 13 residues in the CDR3. Germline V gene sequence: CDR1 SQVTM, CDR2 ANQGSEA.

A note on this clonotype: At one end the junction does not follow the germline gene, possibly because of a read error. This chain joins TRBV25-1 and TRBJ1-4; D might be TRBD1 (6 bases). CDR3 length: 17 amino acids. Germline V gene sequence: CDR1 MGHDK, CDR2 SYGVNS. The CDR3 region is CASSQQGVGGYNEKLFF. CDR3 nucleotide sequence: TGCGCCAGCAGCCAGCAGGGAGTAGGGGGATATAATGAAAAACTGTTTTTT. Variable domain in full (rest from reference TRBV25-1 and TRBJ1-4): EADIYQTPRYLVIGTGKKITLECSQTMGHDKMYWYQQDPGMELHLIHYSYGVNSTEKGDLSSESTVSRIRTEHFPLTLESARPSHTSQYLCASSQQGVGGYNEKLFFGSGTQLSVL.

The chain is built from TRBV10-3 and TRBJ2-7; 8 bases fit TRBD2. Looked up from germline, CDR1 is ENHRY and CDR2 is SYGVKD. V lost 10 bases and J lost 1; bases outside the gene matches: 21. The CDR3 consists of 18 residues. The CDR3 nucleotides are TGTGCCAGCCTGGGGATGAAGCGGGAGATAGTTTGGTCCTACGAGCAGTACTTC. This encodes CASLGMKREIVWSYEQYF.

V and J are TRBV9 and TRBJ1-2; TRBD1 matches 7 bases. The CDR3 consists of 15 residues. V shed 4 bases and J 4 bases; nucleotides not matched to a gene: 10. CDR1 SGDLS and CDR2 YYNGEE come from the germline V gene. CDR3 nucleotide sequence: TGTGCCAGCAGCCCCCGACCTCAGGGGGGCTATGGCTACACCTTC. As protein: CASSPRPQGGYGYTF.

This clonotype has a count of ten or more. The chain has TRBV7-2 and TRBJ1-2; D is ambiguous. The ends were cut back, 4 bases at V and 2 bases at J, with 14 bases in the middle. CDR1 is SGHTA and CDR2 is FQGNSA in the germline V gene. CDR3 length: 15 amino acids. CDR3 residues: CASSSGSVRNYGYTF. The CDR3 nucleotides read TGTGCCAGCAGCTCTGGGTCGGTCAGGAACTATGGCTACACCTTC. Variable domain in full (rest from reference TRBV7-2 and TRBJ1-2): GAGVSQSPSNKVTEKGKDVELRCDPISGHTALYWYRQSLGQGLEFLIYFQGNSAPDKSGLPSDRFSAERTGGSVSTLTIQRTQQEDSAVYLCASSSGSVRNYGYTFGSGTRLTVV.

This clonotype was found once. This sequence joins TRBV13 and TRBJ1-1; a weak D match, TRBD1 (5 bases). The V and J ends lost 6 bases and 3 bases respectively, with 20 bases between them. The CDR3 sequence is 16 residues long. CDR1 and CDR2 (germline): PRHDT, FYEKMQ (reference sequence). DNA for the CDR3: TGTGCCAGCAGGCCGGGACCAGAGGTCTCCCACACTGAAGCTTTCTTT. Translated: CASRPGPEVSHTEAFF.

This clonotype turned up a few times. V and J are TRBV7-8 and TRBJ1-1; TRBD1 is a possible D gene (6 bases). Trimming removed 3 bases at V and 0 bases at J, with 17 bases between. CDR1 and CDR2 (germline): SGHVS, FQNEAQ. This CDR3 has 17 residues. The CDR3 DNA sequence: TGTGCCAGCAGCTTTAGCATAGGACAGCCAATGAACACTGAAGCTTTCTTT. Translating it yields CASSFSIGQPMNTEAFF.

This clonotype has at least ten counts. The chain has TRBV15 and TRBJ1-5; TRBD1 is a possible D gene (6 bases). In germline, CDR1 is LNHNV, CDR2 YYDKDF (reference sequence). Trimming stripped 0 bases from V and 5 bases from J, with 17 bases between. The CDR3 is 17 residues long. This CDR3 reads CATSRDLGGSLDQPQHF. The CDR3 DNA is TGTGCCACCAGCAGAGATCTGGGGGGCTCTCTCGATCAGCCCCAGCATTTT.

Here the CDR3 reads CASSWGPSEQYF. The CDR3 DNA reads TGTGCCAGCAGTTGGGGGCCTTCCGAGCAGTACTTC. The chain employs TRBV6-6 and TRBJ2-7; D is perhaps TRBD1 (6 bases). This CDR3 is 12 amino acids long. CDR1 and CDR2 (germline): MNHNY, SVGAGI (reference sequence). Trimming took off 4 bases at V and 6 bases at J, with 10 bases between the two ends.

The chain carries TRBV25-1 and TRBJ2-2; TRBD1 agrees at 9 bases. The germline CDR1 and CDR2 sequences are MGHDK and SYGVNS. The V gene end was trimmed by 6 bases and the J gene end by 5 bases; junction bases not matched to a gene: 10. The CDR3 totals 16 residues. As DNA, the CDR3 is TGTGCCAGCAGCAGCGTGGACAGGGGTCTGACCGGGGAGCTGTTTTTT. Protein product: CASSSVDRGLTGELFF.

The rearrangement links TRBV7-8 to TRBJ1-3, with 9 nucleotides matching TRBD1. CDR1 and CDR2 from the germline V gene are SGHVS and FQNEAQ. The length of the CDR3 is 17 residues. V shed 6 bases, J shed 8 bases, and the junction held 17 bases outside the gene matches. In nucleotides, the CDR3 is TGTGCCAGCAGTTTCACAGGGGGCGAGGATTATGGCTACACCATATATTTT. Translation: CASSFTGGEDYGYTIYF.

This clonotype was counted between two and nine times. The chain couples TRBV19 to TRBJ1-5; D is undetermined. Germline lookup yields CDR1 LNHDA and CDR2 SQIVND (reference sequence). Deletions cut 9 bases from V and 5 bases from J, with 17 bases between. There are 14 residues in the CDR3. The CDR3 protein is CASAEGYVDQPQHF. The CDR3 nucleotides are TGTGCCAGCGCAGAGGGCTACGTGGATCAGCCCCAGCATTTT.

This clonotype was recorded a few times. The chain carries TRBV5-4 and TRBJ1-6, with 10 bases matching TRBD1. The CDR3 has 16 residues. CDR1 is SGHNT, CDR2 YYREEE, per germline (reference sequence). V was pared by 5 bases and J by 7 bases, with 9 bases of the junction left unmatched. This chain's CDR3 is CASSRPGQGPNSPLHF. The CDR3 DNA reads as TGTGCCAGCAGTCGACCGGGACAGGGGCCCAATTCACCCCTCCACTTT.

CDR3 region: CASSPSGTSEAFF. As DNA, the CDR3 is TGTGCCAGCTCACCGTCAGGGACCTCTGAAGCTTTCTTT. The chain is built from TRBV9 and TRBJ1-1; TRBD1 is a possible D gene (5 bases). CDR1 is SGDLS and CDR2 is YYNGEE in the germline V gene. V was trimmed by 7 bases and J by 6 bases, leaving 16 bases between them. This CDR3 contains 13 residues.

The table lists this clonotype with many counts. J is TRBJ2-7 and V is TRBV12-3 or TRBV12-4; 7 bases line up with TRBD2. This CDR3 region has 11 residues. V lost 4 bases and J lost 6; bases outside the gene matches: 0. CDR3 DNA: TGTGCCAGCAGTTGGGGGGGCGAGCAGTACTTC. Residues: CASSWGGEQYF.